This paragraph reports one T cell receptor beta chain. This CDR3 region has 13 residues. Germline CDR1 reads MNHEY; CDR2 reads SVGAGI. V lost 5 bases, J lost 3 bases, and 3 bases stayed unmatched. The study ran its PCR with 60 Vbeta and 13 Jbeta primers. Sequencing used immunoSEQ multiplex PCR; TCRdb keeps in-frame clones, though not all of them. The table shows approximately 170,000 clones, with around 85% occurring only once. This record comes from a study of cytomegalovirus exposure and HLA in healthy donors. For the study at large: Inside one of the first data releases sat around 85 million unique TCRs taken from HLA-typed donors.

Each of the donors was a healthy bone marrow donor. Input material: PBMCs. This TCR derives from a boy aged 2-15 years in good health and CMV-seronegative. This chain joins TRBV6-5 and TRBJ1-1, with TRBD1 matching over 7 bases. DNA for the CDR3: TGTGCCAGCAGTCCCCAGGGGGACACTGAAGCTTTCTTT. Protein sequence: CASSPQGDTEAFF.